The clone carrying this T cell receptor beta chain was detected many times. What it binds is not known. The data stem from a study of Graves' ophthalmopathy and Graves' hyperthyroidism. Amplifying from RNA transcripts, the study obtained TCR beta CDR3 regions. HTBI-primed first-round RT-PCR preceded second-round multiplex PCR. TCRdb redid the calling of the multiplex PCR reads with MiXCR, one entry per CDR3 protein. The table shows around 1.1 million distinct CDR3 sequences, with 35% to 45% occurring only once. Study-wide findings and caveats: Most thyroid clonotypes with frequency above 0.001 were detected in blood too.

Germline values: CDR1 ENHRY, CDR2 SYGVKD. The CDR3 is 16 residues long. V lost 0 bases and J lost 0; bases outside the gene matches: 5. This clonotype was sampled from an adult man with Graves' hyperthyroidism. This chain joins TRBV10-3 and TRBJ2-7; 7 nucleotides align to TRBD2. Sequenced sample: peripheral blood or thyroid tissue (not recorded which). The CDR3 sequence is CAISESFSGRSYEQYF. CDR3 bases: TGTGCCATCAGTGAGTCGTTTAGCGGGCGCTCCTACGAGCAGTACTTC.